Listed below are T cell receptor beta chains from one sample, sequenced in a study of post-analysis software for immune sequencing data. TCRdb called the PCR reads again in MiXCR, with one record for every CDR3 protein. This sample has about 760,000 distinct CDR3 sequences, with just under 30% found just once. The sequenced material came from blood. The receptors were sampled from a girl aged 10-17 years with multiple sclerosis. Each CDR3 is given with its conserved first and last residue. Fields, in order: clone size, J gene, D gene, V gene, CDR3 protein, CDR3 DNA. A D gene is named only where the DNA matches it firmly. Some rows mark clone size as missing; the rest say once, few, many or name a class of expanded clone.

- | TRBJ2-2 | - | TRBV5-1 | CASSPTSVRARELFF | -
many | TRBJ2-3 | TRBD2 | TRBV7-2 | CASSLTSGFTDTQYF | TGTGCCAGCAGCTTAACTAGCGGCTTCACAGATACGCAGTATTTT
few | TRBJ1-3 | - | TRBV6-6 | CASSYPLKNTIYF | TGTGCCAGCAGTTACCCCCTGAAAAACACCATATATTTT
- | TRBJ1-2 | - | TRBV4-1 | CASSQNPGRGTYGYTF | TGCGCCAGCAGCCAAAACCCTGGACGGGGGACCTATGGCTACACCTTC
many | TRBJ2-7 | - | TRBV20-1 | CSASTGTLYEQYF | TGCAGTGCTAGTACAGGGACCCTCTACGAGCAGTACTTC
- | TRBJ2-3 | - | TRBV7-9 | CASSDYRGELADTQYF | TGTGCCAGCAGCGACTACCGGGGTGAATTAGCAGATACGCAGTATTTT
many | TRBJ2-7 | TRBD1 | TRBV7-9 | CASSWGTAYEQYF | TGTGCCAGCAGCTGGGGGACAGCCTACGAGCAGTACTTC
- | TRBJ2-1 | - | TRBV11-2 | CASSLDHVDNEQFF | TGTGCCAGCAGCTTAGATCACGTAGACAATGAGCAGTTCTTC
- | TRBJ1-1 | - | TRBV14 | CASSQHLNTEAFF | TGTGCCAGCAGCCAACACCTGAACACTGAAGCTTTCTTT
few | TRBJ1-4 | - | TRBV7-8 | CASSSRLGGEKLFF | TGTGCCAGCAGCTCCCGACTCGGAGGTGAAAAACTGTTTTTT
once | TRBJ1-2 | - | TRBV20-1 | CSAMRGSDGYTF | TGCAGTGCTATGAGGGGGTCCGATGGCTACACCTTC
- | TRBJ2-1 | - | TRBV7-9 | CASSLESSRQFF | TGTGCCAGCAGCTTAGAAAGTTCACGGCAGTTCTTC
few | TRBJ2-4 | - | TRBV10-3 | CAISESYGGGAKNIQYF | TGTGCCATCAGTGAGTCGTACGGTGGGGGAGCCAAAAACATTCAGTACTTC
- | TRBJ2-7 | TRBD2 | TRBV28 | CASRRLAGYEQYF | TGTGCCAGCAGACGACTAGCGGGCTACGAGCAGTACTTC
once | TRBJ2-1 | - | TRBV5-1 | CASSRGSTDEQFF | TGCGCCAGCAGCCGGGGGAGTACTGATGAGCAGTTCTTC
many | TRBJ2-7 | TRBD2 | TRBV12-3/TRBV12-4 | CASRPNSGRRYEQYF | TGTGCCAGCAGGCCCAATAGCGGGAGGAGGTACGAGCAGTACTTC
few | TRBJ1-2 | - | TRBV24-1 | CATSDSGQRNYGYTF | TGTGCCACCAGTGACTCTGGACAGAGGAACTATGGCTACACCTTC
few | TRBJ1-3 | - | TRBV10-3 | CAITTEENTIYF | TGTGCCATCACGACAGAGGAAAACACCATATATTTT
- | TRBJ2-1 | TRBD2 | TRBV20-1 | CSASPPAPSGRVYNEQFF | TGCAGTGCTAGCCCCCCGGCGCCGAGCGGGAGGGTATACAATGAGCAGTTCTTC
- | TRBJ2-2 | TRBD1 | TRBV5-1 | CASIIGPTGGATGELFF | TGCGCCAGCATCATAGGCCCGACAGGGGGAGCCACCGGGGAGCTGTTTTTT
few | TRBJ1-1 | TRBD1 | TRBV5-5 | CASSPRQGFTEAFF | TGTGCCAGCAGCCCCCGACAGGGATTCACTGAAGCTTTCTTT
- | TRBJ2-2 | TRBD1 | TRBV20-1 | CSAGPRTGFPGELFF | TGCAGTGCTGGCCCCCGGACAGGGTTCCCCGGGGAGCTGTTTTTT
- | TRBJ1-2 | TRBD1 | TRBV2 | CASSPGLVLRTGFNYGYTF | TGTGCCAGCAGTCCCGGGCTGGTTTTAAGGACAGGGTTTAACTATGGCTACACCTTC
- | TRBJ1-6 | - | TRBV19 | CATQIGPNSPLHF | TGTGCCACCCAAATTGGACCTAATTCACCCCTCCACTTT
- | TRBJ2-7 | - | TRBV20-1 | CSATGTPADEQYF | TGCAGTGCTACAGGGACTCCCGCGGACGAGCAGTACTTC
many | TRBJ2-7 | - | TRBV29-1 | CSVEVPGASSYEQYF | TGCAGCGTTGAAGTTCCAGGGGCGTCCTCCTACGAGCAGTACTTC
- | TRBJ1-2 | - | TRBV18 | CASSLGGREVGYTF | TGTGCCAGCTCACTGGGGGGCAGGGAGGTCGGCTACACCTTC
few | TRBJ2-5 | TRBD1 | TRBV20-1 | CSARDGTGGGYGQYF | TGCAGTGCTAGGGACGGGACAGGAGGAGGGTACGGGCAGTACTTC
- | TRBJ2-7 | TRBD2 | TRBV20-1 | CSARVLAGEVYEQYF | TGCAGTGCTAGAGTTCTAGCGGGAGAGGTCTACGAGCAGTACTTC
few | TRBJ2-5 | - | TRBV7-2 | CASSLAVRGQTQYF | TGTGCCAGCAGCTTAGCGGTCAGGGGACAGACCCAGTACTTC